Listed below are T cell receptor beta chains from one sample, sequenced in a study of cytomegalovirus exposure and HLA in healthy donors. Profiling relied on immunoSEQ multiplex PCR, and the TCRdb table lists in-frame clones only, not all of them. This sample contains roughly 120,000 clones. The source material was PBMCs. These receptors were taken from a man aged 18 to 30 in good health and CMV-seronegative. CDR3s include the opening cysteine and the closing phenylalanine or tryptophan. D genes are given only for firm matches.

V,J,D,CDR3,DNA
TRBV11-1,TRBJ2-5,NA,CASSLRQQETQYF,TGTGCCAGCAGCTTAAGACAGCAAGAGACCCAGTACTTC
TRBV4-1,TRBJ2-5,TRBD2,CASSQDYGSGRDQYF,TGCGCCAGCAGCCAAGATTACGGTAGCGGGAGGGACCAGTACTTC
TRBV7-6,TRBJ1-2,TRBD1,CASSLGGQGKSYTF,TGTGCCAGCAGCTTAGGGGGACAGGGGAAAAGCTACACCTTC
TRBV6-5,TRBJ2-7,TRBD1,CASNPYRGTHEQYF,TGTGCCAGCAACCCGTACAGGGGAACTCACGAGCAGTACTTC
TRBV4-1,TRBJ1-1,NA,CASSQARGGRSKAFF,TGCGCCAGCAGCCAAGCCCGGGGGGGAAGGAGCAAAGCTTTCTTT
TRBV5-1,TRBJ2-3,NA,CASSLQMQGGIMSTDTQYF,TGCGCCAGCAGCTTGCAGATGCAGGGAGGAATCATGAGCACAGATACGCAGTATTTT
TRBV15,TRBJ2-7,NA,CATSRAHTPGLGANEQYF,TGTGCCACCAGCAGAGCACACACCCCGGGCCTGGGGGCCAACGAGCAGTACTTC
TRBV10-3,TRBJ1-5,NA,CAISDLGASSNQPQHF,TGTGCCATCAGTGATTTGGGGGCTAGTAGCAATCAGCCCCAGCATTTT
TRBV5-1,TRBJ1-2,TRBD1,CASSRSPTGTGYNYGYTF,TGCGCCAGCAGCAGATCACCTACCGGGACAGGGTATAACTATGGCTACACCTTC
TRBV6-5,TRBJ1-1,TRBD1,CASSYSSRGTHTEAFF,TGTGCCAGCAGTTACTCCTCCAGGGGGACGCACACTGAAGCTTTCTTT
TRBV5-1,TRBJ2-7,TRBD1,CASSLEQGPREQYF,TGCGCCAGCAGCTTAGAACAGGGGCCTCGTGAGCAGTACTTC
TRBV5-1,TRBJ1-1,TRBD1,CASSLDGTANTEAFF,TGCGCCAGCAGCTTAGACGGGACAGCCAACACTGAAGCTTTCTTT
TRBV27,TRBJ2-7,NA,CASSSSPNRVSHEQYF,TGTGCCAGCAGTTCCTCCCCTAACAGGGTATCTCACGAGCAGTACTTC
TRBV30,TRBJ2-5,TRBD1,CAWSYPYGQGETQYF,TGTGCCTGGAGTTACCCATACGGACAGGGCGAGACCCAGTACTTC
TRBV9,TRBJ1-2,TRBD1,CASSAGTVYGYTF,TGTGCCAGCAGCGCGGGGACAGTCTATGGCTACACCTTC
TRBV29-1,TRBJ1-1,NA,CSGRQEMNTEAFF,TGCAGCGGGAGACAGGAGATGAACACTGAAGCTTTCTTT
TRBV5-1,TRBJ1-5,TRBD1,CASSLAGTENQPQHF,TGCGCCAGCAGCTTGGCTGGGACAGAGAATCAGCCCCAGCATTTT
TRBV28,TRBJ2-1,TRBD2,CALAGDLNEQFF,TGTGCTCTAGCGGGAGATCTCAATGAGCAGTTCTTC
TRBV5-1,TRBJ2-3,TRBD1,CASSLGTGAITDTQYF,TGCGCCAGCAGCTTGGGGACAGGGGCGATCACAGATACGCAGTATTTT
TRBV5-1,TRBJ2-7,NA,CASSLESLASYEQYF,TGCGCCAGCAGCTTGGAATCCCTAGCTAGCTACGAGCAGTACTTC
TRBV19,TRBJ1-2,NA,CASSVLRGYGYTF,TGTGCCAGTAGTGTTTTAAGGGGCTATGGCTACACCTTC
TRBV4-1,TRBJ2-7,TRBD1,CASSYKAQGADEQYF,TGCGCCAGCAGCTATAAAGCACAGGGGGCCGACGAGCAGTACTTC
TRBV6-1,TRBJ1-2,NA,CASSAGVSGYTF,TGTGCCAGCAGTGCGGGAGTTTCTGGCTACACCTTC
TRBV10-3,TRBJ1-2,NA,CAVGAGLTMGGYTF,TGTGCCGTCGGCGCAGGACTCACAATGGGTGGCTACACCTTC
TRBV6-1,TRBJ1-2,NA,CASSPKSGSYGYTF,TGTGCCAGCAGCCCGAAGAGTGGGAGCTATGGCTACACCTTC
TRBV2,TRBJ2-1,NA,CASSVFIEQFF,TGTGCCAGCAGTGTGTTTATTGAGCAGTTCTTC
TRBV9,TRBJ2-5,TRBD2,CASSAGLAGGESGETQYF,TGTGCCAGCAGCGCGGGACTAGCGGGAGGTGAATCGGGAGAGACCCAGTACTTC
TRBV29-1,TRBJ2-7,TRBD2,CSTRLAGAGEQYF,TGCAGCACGAGACTAGCGGGAGCAGGGGAGCAGTACTTC
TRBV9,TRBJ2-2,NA,CASSVATGELFF,TGTGCCAGCAGCGTAGCTACCGGGGAGCTGTTTTTT
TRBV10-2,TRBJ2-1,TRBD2,CASKLAGVEQFF,TGCGCCAGCAAGCTAGCGGGAGTTGAGCAGTTCTTC
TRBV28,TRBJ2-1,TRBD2,CASSSPGLGINEQFF,TGTGCCAGCAGTTCTCCGGGACTAGGTATCAATGAGCAGTTCTTC
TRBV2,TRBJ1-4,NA,CASRGYRVGTEKLFF,TGTGCCAGCAGGGGCTACAGGGTGGGGACAGAAAAACTGTTTTTT
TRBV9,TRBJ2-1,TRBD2,CASSKTRRLAGGDLSLNEQFF,TGTGCCAGCAGCAAAACGAGAAGACTAGCGGGAGGGGACCTATCACTCAATGAGCAGTTCTTC
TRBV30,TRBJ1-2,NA,CAWSEGDYGYTF,TGTGCCTGGAGCGAGGGAGACTATGGCTACACCTTC
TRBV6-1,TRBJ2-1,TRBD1,CASSERDRGFDNEQFF,TGTGCCAGCAGTGAAAGGGACAGGGGATTCGACAATGAGCAGTTCTTC
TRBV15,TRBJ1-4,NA,CATSRDQRGSNEKLFF,TGTGCCACCAGCAGAGATCAAAGGGGTAGTAATGAAAAACTGTTTTTT
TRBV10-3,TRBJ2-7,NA,CAITSGAEYEQYF,TGTGCCATCACCAGCGGAGCAGAATACGAGCAGTACTTC
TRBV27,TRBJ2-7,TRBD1,CASSLWISRDRADEQYF,TGTGCCAGCAGTTTATGGATAAGCCGGGACAGGGCAGACGAGCAGTACTTC
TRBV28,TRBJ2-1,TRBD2,CASSPSGRAYNEQFF,TGTGCCAGCAGTCCTAGCGGGAGGGCCTACAATGAGCAGTTCTTC
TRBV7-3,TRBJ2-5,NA,CASSPQGLYQETQYF,TGTGCCAGCAGCCCCCAGGGTCTGTACCAAGAGACCCAGTACTTC
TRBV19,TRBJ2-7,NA,CASSIGGGAEQYF,TGTGCCAGTAGTATCGGCGGAGGTGCCGAGCAGTACTTC
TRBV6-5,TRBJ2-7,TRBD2,CASRSRTSGYYEQYF,TGTGCCAGCAGATCCCGGACTAGCGGTTACTACGAGCAGTACTTC
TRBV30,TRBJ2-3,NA,CAWYEKGGPTDTQYF,TGTGCCTGGTACGAGAAAGGAGGGCCCACAGATACGCAGTATTTT
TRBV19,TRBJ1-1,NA,CASSIRQVLFSGTEAFF,TGTGCCAGTAGTATTAGACAGGTACTTTTTTCCGGGACTGAAGCTTTCTTT
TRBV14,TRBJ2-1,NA,CASSRRINNEQFF,TGTGCCAGCAGTCGGCGGATCAACAATGAGCAGTTCTTC
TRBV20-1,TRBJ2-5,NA,CSAPETQYF,TGCAGTGCTCCTGAGACCCAGTACTTC
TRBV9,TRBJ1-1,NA,CASSEGPGNTEAFF,TGTGCCAGCAGCGAGGGGCCGGGTAACACTGAAGCTTTCTTT
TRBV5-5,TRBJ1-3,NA,CASSLRPEGLGNTIYF,TGTGCCAGCAGCTTGCGTCCGGAGGGCCTCGGAAACACCATATATTTT
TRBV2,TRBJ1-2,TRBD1,CASSYLTGGPHYGYTF,TGTGCCAGCAGCTACCTGACAGGGGGTCCTCACTATGGCTACACCTTC
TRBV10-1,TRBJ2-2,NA,CASSDRVASTGELFF,TGCGCCAGTTCAGATCGGGTAGCGAGCACCGGGGAGCTGTTTTTT
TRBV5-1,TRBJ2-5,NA,CASSFAGGETQYF,TGCGCCAGCAGCTTCGCCGGTGGAGAGACCCAGTACTTC
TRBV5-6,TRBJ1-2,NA,CASTRFEGVSFGYTF,TGTGCCAGCACCCGATTTGAAGGGGTGAGCTTTGGCTACACCTTC
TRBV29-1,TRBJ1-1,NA,CSVGPTGYTEAFF,TGCAGCGTCGGGCCGACAGGCTACACTGAAGCTTTCTTT
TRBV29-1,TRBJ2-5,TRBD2,CSVGLAGVKVKTQYF,TGCAGCGTTGGGCTAGCGGGGGTTAAAGTGAAGACCCAGTACTTC